What follows are 24 T cell receptor beta chains derived from one specimen sequenced in a study of T cells after posttransplantation cyclophosphamide. Assay used: immunoSEQ multiplex PCR; TCRdb lists only in-frame clones, some missing. Listed for the sample are more than 30,000 clones, none seen a single time. Sequenced sample: PBMCs. These receptors were collected from a girl under 18 in good health, CMV-negative, and a related stem cell transplant donor.

This clone has at least ten counts. This chain uses TRBV18 with TRBJ1-3; D not resolved. From germline, CDR1 is KGHSH and CDR2 LQKENI. This CDR3 region has 16 residues. V lost 3 bases and J lost 0, with 12 bases in between. For the CDR3, the DNA is TGTGCCAGCTCACCGTTACAGACCCGCTCTGGAAACACCATATATTTT. It translates to CASSPLQTRSGNTIYF.

This clone was seen a few times. CDR3 coding DNA: TGTGCCAGCAGCGGACAGGGGTCCTACGAGCAGTACTTC. It is translated as CASSGQGSYEQYF. The chain joins TRBV9 to TRBJ2-7; 8 nucleotides line up with TRBD1. CDR1 and CDR2 from the germline V gene are SGDLS and YYNGEE. The V gene end was trimmed by 3 bases and the J gene end by 1 base; junction bases not matched to a gene: 0. This CDR3 has 13 amino acids.

The chain links TRBV2 to TRBJ2-3; 9 nucleotides align to TRBD2. CDR1 and CDR2 (germline): SNHLY, FYNNEI. This CDR3 has 14 amino acids. V was pared by 8 bases and J by 2 bases, with 5 bases of the junction left unmatched. The CDR3 protein is CASSSGGSTDTQYF. Here the CDR3 DNA reads TGTGCCAGCTCGAGCGGGGGGTCCACAGATACGCAGTATTTT.

This clone was picked up many times. The gene calls are TRBV7-8 and TRBJ2-7; TRBD1 matches 9 bases. CDR3 length: 16 residues. Germline assignment: CDR1 SGHVS and CDR2 FQNEAQ. Unmatched junction bases numbered 6, after V lost 1 base and J lost 2 bases. The CDR3 loop reads CASSLVGTGWAYEQYF. The CDR3 DNA follows: TGTGCCAGCAGCTTAGTGGGGACAGGGTGGGCCTACGAGCAGTACTTC.

This clone was counted many times. The chain uses TRBV2 and TRBJ2-1; D remains unclear. Between the trimmed V and J ends, which lost 6 bases and 4 bases, there was a span of 10 bases. The germline CDR1 and CDR2 sequences are SNHLY and FYNNEI. This CDR3 is 13 amino acids long. The CDR3 coding sequence is TGTGCCAGCAGCCCAGATTTTTACAATGAGCAGTTCTTC. The encoded protein is CASSPDFYNEQFF.

This clone has just a few counts. This rearrangement joins TRBV9 to TRBJ2-1; 9 bases agree with TRBD1. The CDR3 is made up of 15 amino acids. V lost 3 bases to trimming and J lost 2 bases; unmatched junction nucleotides: 3. CDR1 SGDLS and CDR2 YYNGEE come from the germline V gene. CDR3: CASSARQGAYNEQFF. In nucleotides, the CDR3 is TGTGCCAGCAGCGCCAGACAGGGGGCCTACAATGAGCAGTTCTTC.

This clone was counted ten times or more. The rearrangement links TRBV5-4 to TRBJ2-7; the match to TRBD2 covers 9 bases. This CDR3 spans 14 amino acids. V lost 3 bases, J lost 4 bases, and 5 bases stayed unmatched. Germline V lookup: CDR1 SGHNT, CDR2 YYREEE (reference sequence). The CDR3 DNA reads TGTGCCAGCAGCTACTTTAGCGGGAGTTACGAGCAGTACTTC. This encodes CASSYFSGSYEQYF.

Ten or more counts support this clone. The chain combines TRBV7-9 with TRBJ1-5, with D uncertain. Trimming stripped 2 bases from V and 3 bases from J, with 5 bases between. The germline V gene has CDR1 SEHNR and CDR2 FQNEAQ (reference sequence). The CDR3 contains 13 residues. The CDR3 loop reads CASSLLFNQPQHF. The DNA for the CDR3 is TGTGCCAGCAGCTTACTTTTCAATCAGCCCCAGCATTTT.

This clone showed up many times. The gene calls are TRBV29-1 and TRBJ1-4, with D perhaps matching TRBD1 (5 bases). V lost 5 bases and J lost 7, with 11 bases in between. Germline CDR1 reads SQVTM; CDR2 reads ANQGSEA. The length of the CDR3 is 12 residues. The CDR3 nucleotides read TGCAGCGTTCTAGGGCAGGGTGAAAAACTGTTTTTT. This translates into CSVLGQGEKLFF.

The J gene is TRBJ2-5, the V gene TRBV13, with TRBD2 matching over 10 bases. V gave up 3 bases and J gave up 2 bases; unmatched junction bases: 6. The germline V gene has CDR1 PRHDT and CDR2 FYEKMQ (reference sequence). This CDR3 has 16 residues. CDR3 loop: CASSFSLAGVQETQYF. CDR3 nucleotide sequence: TGTGCCAGCAGCTTTTCGCTAGCGGGGGTTCAAGAGACCCAGTACTTC.

This clone was seen repeatedly, ten times or more. This rearrangement joins TRBV9 to TRBJ2-1, with 7 bases aligning to TRBD1. The CDR3 is made up of 14 amino acids. J was trimmed by 9 bases and V by 3 bases; bases with no gene match: 9. Germline CDR1 is SGDLS and CDR2 is YYNGEE. CDR3 loop: CASSDIRGTGEQFF. CDR3 bases: TGTGCCAGCAGCGATATCAGGGGGACGGGTGAGCAGTTCTTC.

The table lists this clone with a few counts. The rearrangement links TRBV28 to TRBJ2-5; 7 positions agree with TRBD2. The CDR3 spans 18 residues. The V and J ends lost 3 bases and 2 bases, in that order; junction bases with no gene match: 15. The germline gives CDR1 MDHEN, CDR2 SYDVKM. The CDR3 loop is CASSLLLYLGGKQETQYF. The DNA for the CDR3 is TGTGCCAGCAGTTTGCTTTTATATCTCGGGGGGAAGCAAGAGACCCAGTACTTC. The full variable domain, in which reference TRBV28 and TRBJ2-5 provide the parts outside the CDR3, is DVKVTQSSRYLVKRTGEKVFLECVQDMDHENMFWYRQDPGLGLRLIYFSYDVKMKEKGDIPEGYSVSREKKERFSLILESASTNQTSMYLCASSLLLYLGGKQETQYFGPGTRLLVL.

There are many counts of this clone. The J gene is TRBJ1-4, the V gene TRBV14; 8 bases are shared with TRBD1. V was pared by 4 bases and J by 10 bases, with 5 bases of the junction left unmatched. Germline CDR1 is SGHDN and CDR2 is FVKESK. The CDR3 runs 13 residues. DNA for the CDR3: TGTGCCAGCAGCCCCCATGGGACAGGAAAACTGTTTTTT. It yields the protein CASSPHGTGKLFF. The whole variable domain, remainder taken from reference TRBV14 and TRBJ1-4, is EAGVTQFPSHSVIEKGQTVTLRCDPISGHDNLYWYRRVMGKEIKFLLHFVKESKQDESGMPNNRFLAERTGGTYSTLKVQPAELEDSGVYFCASSPHGTGKLFFGSGTQLSVL.

In this sample, this clone turned up a few times. A much larger clone is a single base away; this may be a read error. V is TRBV7-2 and J is TRBJ1-1, with unresolved D. The CDR3 has 16 residues. Per germline, CDR1 SGHTA and CDR2 FQGNSA. The CDR3 sequence: CASSRWTSSGPTEASF. The CDR3, as DNA: TGTGCCAGCAGCCGGTGGACCTCGAGCGGGCCCACTGAAGCTTCCTTT.

This clone was seen repeatedly, ten times or more. The gene calls are TRBV29-1 and TRBJ1-5, with TRBD1 as a possible D gene (5 bases). CDR1 and CDR2 (germline): SQVTM, ANQGSEA. The CDR3 sequence is 14 residues long. The germline V and J ends were trimmed by 6 bases and 0 bases, with 12 bases remaining between them. The CDR3 coding sequence is TGCAGCGTCCTATCAGGGTATAGCAATCAGCCCCAGCATTTT. This encodes CSVLSGYSNQPQHF.

This clone was counted between two and nine times. The chain recombines TRBV10-2 with TRBJ1-2, with D unresolved. Germline CDR1 WSHSY, CDR2 SAAADI. V shed 2 bases and J shed 7 bases, with 11 bases lying between them. The CDR3 runs 13 residues. The CDR3 spells CASSEDRGLGYTF. DNA for the CDR3: TGCGCCAGCAGTGAGGATCGGGGTCTTGGCTACACCTTC.

This clone was observed at least ten times. The chain links TRBV4-1 to TRBJ2-3; unclear D gene. From germline, CDR1 is MGHRA and CDR2 YSYEKL. The V end was cut by 4 bases, the J end by 0 bases, with 11 bases between. The CDR3 extends over 15 amino acids. CDR3 region: CASSPRMESTDTQYF. CDR3 in DNA: TGCGCCAGCAGCCCCAGGATGGAAAGCACAGATACGCAGTATTTT.

This clone was picked up a small number of times. V is TRBV9 and J is TRBJ2-1, with D tentatively TRBD1 (7 bases). The CDR3 has 16 residues. From germline, CDR1 is SGDLS and CDR2 YYNGEE. V was clipped by 0 bases and J by 5 bases, with 15 bases between them. The CDR3 is CASSVALQGTDNEQFF. DNA of the CDR3: TGTGCCAGCAGCGTAGCTTTACAGGGGACTGACAATGAGCAGTTCTTC.

This chain joins TRBV29-1 and TRBJ1-2; 7 nucleotides align to TRBD1. Trimming took 6 bases from V and 3 from J; bases not matched to a gene: 4. This CDR3 is 12 amino acids long. The V gene's germline CDR1 is SQVTM and CDR2 ANQGSEA. In DNA, the CDR3 is TGCAGCGTGGCGGGACAGCACTATGGCTACACCTTC. It yields the protein CSVAGQHYGYTF.

This clone was detected only a few times. The J gene is TRBJ1-6, the V gene TRBV15; 7 positions match TRBD1. The germline CDR1 and CDR2 sequences are LNHNV and YYDKDF (reference sequence). This CDR3 region has 14 residues. V lost 4 bases and J lost 9; bases outside the gene matches: 6. As DNA, the CDR3 is TGTGCCACCAGCATCAGGACAGGATCTTCACCCCTCCACTTT. The encoded protein is CATSIRTGSSPLHF.

This clone came up a few times. This rearrangement joins TRBV19 to TRBJ2-2, with D tentatively TRBD2 (6 bases). Germline V gene sequence: CDR1 LNHDA, CDR2 SQIVND (reference sequence). CDR3 length: 14 residues. Trimming pared 3 bases from V and 5 bases from J, leaving 10 bases between. CDR3 amino acids: CASSIRGDTGELFF. CDR3 in DNA: TGTGCCAGTAGTATTCGCGGGGATACCGGGGAGCTGTTTTTT.

This clone was recorded a few times. The gene calls are TRBV30 and TRBJ1-2; 7 bases line up with TRBD1. V was clipped by 0 bases and J by 8 bases; unmatched bases: 6. This CDR3 has 13 residues. CDR1 is GTSNPN and CDR2 is SVGIG in the germline V gene (reference sequence). The CDR3 coding sequence is TGTGCCTGGAGTGTACTGGCAGGGGGAGGCTACACCTTC. The encoded protein is CAWSVLAGGGYTF.

This clone has ten or more counts. In nucleotides, the CDR3 is TGTGCCAGCAGCCAACGTTTACAGGGACCCTACACCTTC. This codes for CASSQRLQGPYTF. This chain connects TRBV14 to TRBJ1-2, with D possibly matching TRBD1 (6 bases). Trimming stripped 2 bases from V and 10 bases from J, with 14 bases between. CDR1 and CDR2 from the germline V gene are SGHDN and FVKESK. This CDR3 has 13 amino acids.

This clone was seen many times. V gene TRBV30 combines with J gene TRBJ1-4, with D hard to call. V lost 2 bases, J lost 8 bases, and 18 bases lay in between. Germline values: CDR1 GTSNPN, CDR2 SVGIG (reference sequence). CDR3 size: 15 residues. CDR3 nucleotide sequence: TGTGCCTGGAGTCGCGGTGATCCGGCGGCGGAAAAACTGTTTTTT. Translation: CAWSRGDPAAEKLFF. Full variable domain (outside the CDR3, taken from reference TRBV30 and TRBJ1-4): SQTIHQWPATLVQPVGSPLSLECTVEGTSNPNLYWYRQAAGRGLQLLFYSVGIGQISSEVPQNLSASRPQDRQFILSSKKLLLSDSGFYLCAWSRGDPAAEKLFFGSGTQLSVL.